The 18 T cell receptor beta chains reported below all come from one sample, sequenced in a study of cytomegalovirus exposure and HLA in healthy donors (dated by TCRdb to the late 2010s). Libraries were constructed by the immunoSEQ multiplex PCR assay. For the multiplex PCR, a mixture combining 60 forward primers for TCR Vbeta segments and 13 reverse primers for TCR Jbeta segments was used. TCRdb took over this immuneACCESS table, retaining in-frame rearrangements with V and J assigned. Such tables are incomplete; in checked studies, under half of the missing clones stem from an unresolved V gene, and the remainder is unexplained. This sample is represented by around 160,000 clones; around 79% of them were singletons. The ten largest account for 6.5% to 8% of the sample. Sequencing input: PBMCs. These receptors came from a woman aged 40 to 49 in good health and CMV-seropositive.

This sequence joins TRBV20-1 and TRBJ2-7; D is ambiguous. V was pared by 4 bases and J by 5 bases, with 9 bases between. The length of the CDR3 is 11 residues. Germline V gene sequence: CDR1 DFQATT, CDR2 SNEGSKA (reference sequence). DNA of the CDR3: TGCAGTGCTATTTGGCAAAACGAGCAGTACTTC. It yields the protein CSAIWQNEQYF.

The rearrangement uses TRBV30 and TRBJ2-5; TRBD2 is a possible D gene (6 bases). This CDR3 has 16 amino acids. Trimming pared 0 bases from V and 2 bases from J, leaving 16 bases between. Germline V gene data show CDR1 as GTSNPN and CDR2 as SVGIG (reference sequence). The DNA for the CDR3 is TGTGCCTGGAGTGTCTTGGGGGGAACTTTACAAGAGACCCAGTACTTC. Translation gives CAWSVLGGTLQETQYF.

The CDR3 spells CASSPWEGLSGNTIYF. The CDR3 DNA is TGCGCCAGCAGCCCATGGGAGGGACTGTCTGGAAACACCATATATTTT. The chain joins TRBV4-1 to TRBJ1-3, with D maybe TRBD1 (5 bases). This CDR3 has 16 amino acids. Trimming took 4 bases from V and 1 from J, leaving 14 bases between them. Germline CDR1 reads MGHRA; CDR2 reads YSYEKL.

This clone was recorded a few times. The rearrangement links TRBV5-1 to TRBJ1-1, with a possible D match to TRBD1 (5 bases). V gave up 4 bases and J gave up 12 bases, with 13 bases separating them. CDR3 length equals 11 residues. Germline lookup yields CDR1 SGHRS and CDR2 YFSETQ. This CDR3 is CASSHGAFTFF. The CDR3 region has the DNA TGCGCCAGCAGCCATGGGGCGTTCACTTTCTTT. Full variable domain (rest looked up from reference TRBV5-1 and TRBJ1-1): KAGVTQTPRYLIKTRGQQVTLSCSPISGHRSVSWYQQTPGQGLQFLFEYFSETQRNKGNFPGRFSGRQFSNSRSEMNVSTLELGDSALYLCASSHGAFTFFGQGTRLTVV.

The V call is TRBV6-5, the J call TRBJ2-2; a weak D match, TRBD1 (5 bases). Germline V gene sequence: CDR1 MNHEY, CDR2 SVGAGI. V lost 8 bases to trimming and J lost 1 base, with 8 bases between them. The CDR3 sequence is 13 residues long. The CDR3 DNA follows: TGTGCCAGCCGACAGAGGAACACCGGGGAGCTGTTTTTT. Its translation: CASRQRNTGELFF.

The V and J genes are TRBV11-2 and TRBJ1-2; tentatively, D is TRBD1 (6 bases). The CDR3 runs to 14 residues. V was pared by 0 bases and J by 7 bases, with 12 bases between. Germline V CDR1 and CDR2: SGHAT, FQNNGV. In DNA form, the CDR3 reads TGTGCCAGCAGCTTAGAGAGATACAGGGCTGGCTACACCTTC. Translation gives CASSLERYRAGYTF.

Here the CDR3 reads CASRTGEIREQYF. The DNA of the CDR3 is TGCGCCAGCAGAACAGGGGAGATTCGCGAGCAGTACTTC. The genes are TRBV10-2 and TRBJ2-7; TRBD1 aligns across 7 bases. Trimming removed 6 bases from V and 6 bases from J; junction bases left unmatched: 8. The germline CDR1 and CDR2 sequences are WSHSY and SAAADI. CDR3 size: 13 residues.

This clone was seen just once. The chain couples TRBV19 to TRBJ2-7; D perhaps matches TRBD2 (5 bases). The CDR3 has 14 amino acids. V was clipped by 0 bases and J by 1 base, with 7 bases between them. Germline V CDR1 and CDR2: LNHDA, SQIVND (reference sequence). The CDR3 is CASSIDRRSYEQYF. In DNA form, the CDR3 reads TGTGCCAGTAGTATAGATCGGAGGTCCTACGAGCAGTACTTC.

This chain's CDR3 is CASSDRDRATGELFF. Here the CDR3 DNA reads TGTGCCAGCAGTGACCGGGACAGGGCCACCGGGGAGCTGTTTTTT. The chain carries TRBV28 and TRBJ2-2; TRBD1 matches 9 bases. Germline values: CDR1 MDHEN, CDR2 SYDVKM. V lost 5 bases and J lost 4; bases outside the gene matches: 5. The length of the CDR3 is 15 residues.

The chain recombines TRBV5-5 with TRBJ2-3; the match to TRBD2 covers 11 bases. Germline trimming cut 2 bases from V and 3 bases from J; bases unmatched to any gene: 11. The CDR3 spans 18 residues. Per the germline V gene, CDR1 is SGHKS and CDR2 is YYEKEE (reference sequence). The CDR3 loop is CASSLTLISGGATDTQYF. In DNA form, the CDR3 reads TGTGCCAGCAGCTTAACTCTGATTAGCGGGGGGGCGACAGATACGCAGTATTTT.

The V and J genes are TRBV7-6 and TRBJ2-1; D perhaps matches TRBD2 (5 bases). The CDR3 loop spans 15 amino acids. V gave up 7 bases and J gave up 2 bases, with 15 bases separating them. Germline CDR1 and CDR2: SGHVS and FNYEAQ. For the CDR3, the DNA is TGTGCCAGCACCGATTCGAGGGTACCCTACAATGAGCAGTTCTTC. Translating gives CASTDSRVPYNEQFF.

The rearrangement joins TRBV5-1 to TRBJ2-5; 10 bases map to TRBD1. This CDR3 has 14 residues. The V gene end was trimmed by 0 bases and the J gene end by 5 bases; junction bases not matched to a gene: 1. The germline gives CDR1 SGHRS, CDR2 YFSETQ. The CDR3 DNA sequence: TGCGCCAGCAGCTTGGGGACAGGGGGGGAGACCCAGTACTTC. Its protein product is CASSLGTGGETQYF.

The rearrangement uses TRBV7-9 and TRBJ1-5; a possible D gene is TRBD1 (5 bases). V shed 1 base and J shed 6 bases, with 10 bases lying between them. CDR3 size: 14 residues. Germline V gene lookup returns CDR1 SEHNR and CDR2 FQNEAQ (reference sequence). CDR3 nucleotides: TGTGCCAGCAGCTTAGGCGGGGGGAGTCAGCCCCAGCATTTT. Encoded protein: CASSLGGGSQPQHF.

This sequence joins TRBV29-1 and TRBJ1-1, with TRBD1 identical over 8 bases. The CDR3 is 13 amino acids. Losses at the gene ends were 7 bases for V and 1 base for J; bases not matched to a gene: 5. Germline V lookup: CDR1 SQVTM, CDR2 ANQGSEA. The CDR3 is CSGRTGRNTEAFF. The CDR3 bases are TGCAGCGGGAGGACAGGGCGGAACACTGAAGCTTTCTTT.

V usage is TRBV28 and J usage is TRBJ1-5; 7 bases align to TRBD1. Per germline, CDR1 MDHEN and CDR2 SYDVKM. The V segment lost 0 bases and the J segment 6 bases; nucleotides outside the gene matches: 8. This CDR3 has 16 amino acids. The CDR3 sequence is CASSLWTGRWGQPQHF. CDR3 coding DNA: TGTGCCAGCAGTTTATGGACAGGGCGATGGGGTCAGCCCCAGCATTTT.

CDR3 coding DNA: TGTGCCAGCAGCTTACAGGGGGTGTTTGCTGAAGCTTTCTTT. This gives the protein CASSLQGVFAEAFF. The V and J genes are TRBV13 and TRBJ1-1; TRBD1 matches at 7 bases. J was trimmed by 6 bases and V by 2 bases; bases with no gene match: 6. The CDR3 runs to 14 residues. Per germline, CDR1 PRHDT and CDR2 FYEKMQ (reference sequence).

The chain employs TRBV6-1 and TRBJ1-4, with D possibly TRBD1 on 5 matching bases. The CDR3 length is 14 residues. Germline CDR1 is MNHNS and CDR2 is SASEGT. Trimming shortened V by 5 bases and J by 0 bases, and 7 bases separated the two germline ends. The CDR3 sequence is CASSRGATNEKLFF. CDR3 nucleotides: TGTGCCAGCAGTCGGGGGGCAACTAATGAAAAACTGTTTTTT.

This chain links TRBV10-3 with TRBJ1-4, with a possible D match to TRBD1 (5 bases). Germline V CDR1 and CDR2: ENHRY, SYGVKD. V lost 0 bases and J lost 8, with 10 bases in between. CDR3 length: 14 residues. DNA for the CDR3: TGTGCCATCAGTGAGTCCCCAGGGCAGGAAAAACTGTTTTTT. Translation gives CAISESPGQEKLFF.